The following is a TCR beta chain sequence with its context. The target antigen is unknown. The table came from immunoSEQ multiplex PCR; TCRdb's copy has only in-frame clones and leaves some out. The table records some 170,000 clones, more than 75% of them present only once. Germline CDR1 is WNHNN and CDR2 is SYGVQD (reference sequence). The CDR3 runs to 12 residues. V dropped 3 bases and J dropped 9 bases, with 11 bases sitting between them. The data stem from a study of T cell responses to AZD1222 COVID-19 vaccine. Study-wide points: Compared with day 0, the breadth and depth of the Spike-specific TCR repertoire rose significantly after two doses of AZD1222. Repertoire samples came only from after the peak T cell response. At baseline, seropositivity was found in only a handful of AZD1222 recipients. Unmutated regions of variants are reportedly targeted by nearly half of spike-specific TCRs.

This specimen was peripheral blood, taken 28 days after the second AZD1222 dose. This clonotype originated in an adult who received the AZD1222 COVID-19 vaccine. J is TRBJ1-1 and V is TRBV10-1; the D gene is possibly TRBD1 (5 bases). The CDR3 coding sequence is TGCGCCAGCAGTGATCCGGGACTCCAAGCTTTCTTT. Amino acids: CASSDPGLQAFF.